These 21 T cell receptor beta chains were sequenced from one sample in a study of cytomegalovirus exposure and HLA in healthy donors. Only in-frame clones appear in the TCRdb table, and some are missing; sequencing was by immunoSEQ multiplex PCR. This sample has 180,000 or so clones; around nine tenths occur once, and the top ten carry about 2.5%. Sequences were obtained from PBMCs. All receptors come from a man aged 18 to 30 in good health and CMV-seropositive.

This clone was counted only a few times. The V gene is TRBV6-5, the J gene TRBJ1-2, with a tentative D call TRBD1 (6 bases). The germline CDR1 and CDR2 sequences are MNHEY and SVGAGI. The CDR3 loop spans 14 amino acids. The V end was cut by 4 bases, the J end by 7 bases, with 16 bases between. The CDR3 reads CASSSEYRAPGYTF. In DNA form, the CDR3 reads TGTGCCAGCAGTTCAGAATACAGGGCGCCTGGCTACACCTTC.

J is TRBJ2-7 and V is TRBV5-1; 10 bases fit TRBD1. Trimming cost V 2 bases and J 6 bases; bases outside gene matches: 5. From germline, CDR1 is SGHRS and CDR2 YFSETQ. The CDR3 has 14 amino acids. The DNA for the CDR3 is TGCGCCAGCAGCTTAACGGGACAGGGGTTCGAGCAGTACTTC. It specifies CASSLTGQGFEQYF.

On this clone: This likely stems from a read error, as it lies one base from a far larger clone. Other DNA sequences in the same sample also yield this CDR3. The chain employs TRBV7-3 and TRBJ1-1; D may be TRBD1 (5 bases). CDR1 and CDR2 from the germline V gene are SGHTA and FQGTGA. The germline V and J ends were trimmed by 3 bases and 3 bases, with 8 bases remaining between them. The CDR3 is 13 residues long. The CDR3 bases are TGTGCCAGCAGCTTTGGGGGGGACACTGAAGCTTTCTTT. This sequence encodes CASSFGGDTEAFF.

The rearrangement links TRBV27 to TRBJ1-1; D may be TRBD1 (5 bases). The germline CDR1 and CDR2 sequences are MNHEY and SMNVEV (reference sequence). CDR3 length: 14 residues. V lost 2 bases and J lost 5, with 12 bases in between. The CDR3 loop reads CASSLEGRWTEAFF. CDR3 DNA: TGTGCCAGCAGTTTAGAGGGGAGGTGGACTGAAGCTTTCTTT.

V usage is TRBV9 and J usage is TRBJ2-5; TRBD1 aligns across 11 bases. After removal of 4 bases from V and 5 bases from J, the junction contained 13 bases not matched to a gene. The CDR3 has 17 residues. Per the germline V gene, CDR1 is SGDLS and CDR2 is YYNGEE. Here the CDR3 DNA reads TGTGCCAGCAGCCCCCCCGCCGGGACAGGGGGGATCGAGACCCAGTACTTC. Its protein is CASSPPAGTGGIETQYF. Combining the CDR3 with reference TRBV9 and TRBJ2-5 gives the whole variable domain DSGVTQTPKHLITATGQRVTLRCSPRSGDLSVYWYQQSLDQGLQFLIQYYNGEERAKGNILERFSAQQFPDLHSELNLSSLELGDSALYFCASSPPAGTGGIETQYFGPGTRLLVL.

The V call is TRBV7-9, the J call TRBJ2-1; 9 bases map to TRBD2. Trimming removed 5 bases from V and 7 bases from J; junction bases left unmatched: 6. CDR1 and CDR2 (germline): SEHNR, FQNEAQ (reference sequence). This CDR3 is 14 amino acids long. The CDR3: CASSGPTSGNEQFF. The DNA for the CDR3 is TGTGCCAGCAGCGGACCGACTAGCGGTAATGAGCAGTTCTTC.

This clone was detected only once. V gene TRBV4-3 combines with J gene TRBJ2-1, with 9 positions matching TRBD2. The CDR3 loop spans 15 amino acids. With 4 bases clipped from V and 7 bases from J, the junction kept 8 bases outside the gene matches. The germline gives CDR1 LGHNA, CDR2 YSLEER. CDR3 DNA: TGCGCCAGCAGCCTAGGGACTAGCCGGAGAAATGAGCAGTTCTTC. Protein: CASSLGTSRRNEQFF.

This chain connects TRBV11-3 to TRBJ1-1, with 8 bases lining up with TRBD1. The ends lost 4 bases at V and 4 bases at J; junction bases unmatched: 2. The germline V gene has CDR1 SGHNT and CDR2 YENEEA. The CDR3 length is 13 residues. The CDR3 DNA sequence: TGTGCCAGCAGCTATACAGGGGGCACTGAAGCTTTCTTT. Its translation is CASSYTGGTEAFF.

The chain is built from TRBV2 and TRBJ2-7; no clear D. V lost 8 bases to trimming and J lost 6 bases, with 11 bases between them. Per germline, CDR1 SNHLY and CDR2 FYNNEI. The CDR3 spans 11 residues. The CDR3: CASHRHGEQYF. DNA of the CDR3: TGTGCCAGCCACAGACATGGCGAGCAGTACTTC. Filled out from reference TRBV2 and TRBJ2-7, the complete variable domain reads EPEVTQTPSHQVTQMGQEVILRCVPISNHLYFYWYRQILGQKVEFLVSFYNNEISEKSEIFDDQFSVERPDGSNFTLKIRSTKLEDSAMYFCASHRHGEQYFGPGTRLTVT.

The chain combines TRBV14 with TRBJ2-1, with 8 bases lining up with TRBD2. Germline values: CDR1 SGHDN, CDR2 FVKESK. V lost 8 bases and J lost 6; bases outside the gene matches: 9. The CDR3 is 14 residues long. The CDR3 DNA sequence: TGTGCCAGCGGCGAGACCGGGGGGGGCAATGAGCAGTTCTTC. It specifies CASGETGGGNEQFF.

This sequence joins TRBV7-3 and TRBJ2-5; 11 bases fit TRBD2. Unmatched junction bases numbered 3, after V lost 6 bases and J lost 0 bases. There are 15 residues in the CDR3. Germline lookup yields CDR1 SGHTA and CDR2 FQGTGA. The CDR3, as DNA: TGTGCCAGCAGACGGACTAGCGGGTACCAAGAGACCCAGTACTTC. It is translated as CASRRTSGYQETQYF.

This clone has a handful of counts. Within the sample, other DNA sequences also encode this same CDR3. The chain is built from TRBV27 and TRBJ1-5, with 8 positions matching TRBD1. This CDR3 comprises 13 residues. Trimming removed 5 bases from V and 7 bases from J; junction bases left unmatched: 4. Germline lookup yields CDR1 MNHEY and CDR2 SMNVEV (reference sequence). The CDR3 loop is CASSGTGGQPQHF. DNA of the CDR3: TGTGCCAGCAGTGGGACAGGTGGCCAGCCCCAGCATTTT.

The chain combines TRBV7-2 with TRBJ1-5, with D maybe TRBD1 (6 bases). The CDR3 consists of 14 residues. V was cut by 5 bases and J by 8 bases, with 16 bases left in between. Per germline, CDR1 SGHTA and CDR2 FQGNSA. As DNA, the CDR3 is TGTGCCAGCAGCGCCCAGGGGTGGGGTGAGCCCCAGCATTTT. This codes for CASSAQGWGEPQHF.

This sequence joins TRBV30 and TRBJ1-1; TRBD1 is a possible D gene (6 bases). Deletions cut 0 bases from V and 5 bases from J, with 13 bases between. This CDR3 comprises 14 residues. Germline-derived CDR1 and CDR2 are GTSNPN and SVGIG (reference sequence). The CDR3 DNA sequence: TGTGCCTGGAGTGTCCTCGGACAGTCTACTGAAGCTTTCTTT. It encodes CAWSVLGQSTEAFF.

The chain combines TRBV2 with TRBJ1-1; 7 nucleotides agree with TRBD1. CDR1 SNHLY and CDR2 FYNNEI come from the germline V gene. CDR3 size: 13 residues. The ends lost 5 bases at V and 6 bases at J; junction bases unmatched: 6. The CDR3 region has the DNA TGTGCCAGCAGTTTTATAGGGACAGCTGAAGCTTTCTTT. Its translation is CASSFIGTAEAFF. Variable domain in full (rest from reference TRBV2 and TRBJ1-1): EPEVTQTPSHQVTQMGQEVILRCVPISNHLYFYWYRQILGQKVEFLVSFYNNEISEKSEIFDDQFSVERPDGSNFTLKIRSTKLEDSAMYFCASSFIGTAEAFFGQGTRLTVV.

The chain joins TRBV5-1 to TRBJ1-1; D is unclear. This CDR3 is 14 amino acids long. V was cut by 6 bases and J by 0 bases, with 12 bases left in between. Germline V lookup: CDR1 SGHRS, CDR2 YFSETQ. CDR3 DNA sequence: TGCGCCAGCAACTGGCGGTCCATGAACACTGAAGCTTTCTTT. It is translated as CASNWRSMNTEAFF.

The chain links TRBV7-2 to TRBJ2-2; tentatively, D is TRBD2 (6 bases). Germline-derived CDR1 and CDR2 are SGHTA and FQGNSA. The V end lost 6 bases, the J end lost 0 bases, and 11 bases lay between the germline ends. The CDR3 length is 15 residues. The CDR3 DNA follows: TGTGCCAGCAGTCCGGGACTTTCGAACACCGGGGAGCTGTTTTTT. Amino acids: CASSPGLSNTGELFF. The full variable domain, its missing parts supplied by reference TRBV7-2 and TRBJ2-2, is GAGVSQSPSNKVTEKGKDVELRCDPISGHTALYWYRQSLGQGLEFLIYFQGNSAPDKSGLPSDRFSAERTGGSVSTLTIQRTQQEDSAVYLCASSPGLSNTGELFFGEGSRLTVL.

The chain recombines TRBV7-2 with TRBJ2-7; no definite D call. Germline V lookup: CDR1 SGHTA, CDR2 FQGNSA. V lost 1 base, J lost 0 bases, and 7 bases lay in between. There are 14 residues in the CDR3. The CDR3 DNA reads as TGTGCCAGCAGCTTAGTTTCGAGCTCCTACGAGCAGTACTTC. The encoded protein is CASSLVSSSYEQYF.

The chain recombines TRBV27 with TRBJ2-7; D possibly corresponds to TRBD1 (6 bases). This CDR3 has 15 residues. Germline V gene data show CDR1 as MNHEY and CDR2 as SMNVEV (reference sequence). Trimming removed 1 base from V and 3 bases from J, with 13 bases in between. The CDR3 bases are TGTGCCAGCAGTTTATTCGCAGGGGAACTCTACGAGCAGTACTTC. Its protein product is CASSLFAGELYEQYF.

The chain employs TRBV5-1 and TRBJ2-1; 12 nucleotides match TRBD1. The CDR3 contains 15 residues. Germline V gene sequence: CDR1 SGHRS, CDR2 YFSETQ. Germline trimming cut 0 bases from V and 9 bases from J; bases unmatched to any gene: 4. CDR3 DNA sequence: TGCGCCAGCAGCTTGGATGGGACAGGGGGCGGTGAGCAGTTCTTC. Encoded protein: CASSLDGTGGGEQFF.

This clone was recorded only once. The CDR3 is CASSPRDFTEAFF. For the CDR3, the DNA is TGTGCCAGCAGTCCTCGGGACTTCACTGAAGCTTTCTTT. This chain connects TRBV2 to TRBJ1-1; D might be TRBD1 (5 bases). Per germline, CDR1 SNHLY and CDR2 FYNNEI. The CDR3 consists of 13 residues. V was trimmed by 5 bases and J by 4 bases, leaving 11 bases between them.